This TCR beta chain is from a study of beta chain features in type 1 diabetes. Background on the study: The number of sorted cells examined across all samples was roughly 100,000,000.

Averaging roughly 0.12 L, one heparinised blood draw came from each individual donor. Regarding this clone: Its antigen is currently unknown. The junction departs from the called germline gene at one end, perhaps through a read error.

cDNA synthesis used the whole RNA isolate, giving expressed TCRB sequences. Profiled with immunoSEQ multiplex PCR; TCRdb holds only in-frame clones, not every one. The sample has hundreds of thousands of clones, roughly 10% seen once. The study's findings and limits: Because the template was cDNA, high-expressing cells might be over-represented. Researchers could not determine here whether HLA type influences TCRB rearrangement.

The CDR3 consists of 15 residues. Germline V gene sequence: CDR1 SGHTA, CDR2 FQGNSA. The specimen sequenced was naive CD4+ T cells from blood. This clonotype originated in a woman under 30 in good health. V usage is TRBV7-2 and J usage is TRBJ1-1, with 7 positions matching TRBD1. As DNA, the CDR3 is TGTGCCAGCACCTTAACAGGGGCGTCGGGCACTGAAGCTTTCTTT. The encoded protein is CASTLTGASGTEAFF. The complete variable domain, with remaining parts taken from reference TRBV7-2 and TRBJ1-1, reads GAGVSQSPSNKVTEKGKDVELRCDPISGHTALYWYRQSLGQGLEFLIYFQGNSAPDKSGLPSDRFSAERTGGSVSTLTIQRTQQEDSAVYLCASTLTGASGTEAFFGQGTRLTVV.